The 2 T cell receptor beta chains in this list originate from one sample, sequenced in a study of blood T cell repertoires in COVID-19. Only in-frame clones appear in the TCRdb table, and some are missing; sequencing was by immunoSEQ multiplex PCR. The sample consists of some 41,000 clones, about four fifths of them appearing once. The sequencing sample was made of peripheral blood. The receptor set was obtained from a woman in her seventies with acute or convalescent COVID-19.

The rearrangement joins TRBV6-5 to TRBJ2-1, with D possibly matching TRBD1 (5 bases). This CDR3 is built from 12 residues. The germline V gene encodes CDR1 MNHEY and CDR2 SVGAGI. V was pared by 6 bases and J by 8 bases, with 11 bases between. The CDR3 nucleotides read TGTGCCAGCAGGGACAATCGCGATGAGCAGTTCTTC. Translation gives CASRDNRDEQFF.

This sequence joins TRBV6-5 and TRBJ2-7, with 10 bases that match TRBD1. The V and J ends lost 2 bases and 2 bases, in that order; junction bases with no gene match: 3. The V gene's germline CDR1 is MNHEY and CDR2 SVGAGI. The CDR3 spans 15 residues. CDR3 amino acids: CASSYQTGGPYEQYF. The CDR3 DNA is TGTGCCAGCAGTTACCAGACAGGGGGCCCCTACGAGCAGTACTTC.